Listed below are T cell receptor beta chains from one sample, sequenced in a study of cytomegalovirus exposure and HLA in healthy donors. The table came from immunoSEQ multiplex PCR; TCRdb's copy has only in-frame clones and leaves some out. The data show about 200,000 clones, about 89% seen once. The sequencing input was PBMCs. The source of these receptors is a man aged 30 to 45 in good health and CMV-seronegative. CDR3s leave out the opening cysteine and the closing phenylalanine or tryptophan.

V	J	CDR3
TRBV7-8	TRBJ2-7	ASSPTGTGTLHEQY
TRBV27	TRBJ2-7	ASSLDGTPWEQY
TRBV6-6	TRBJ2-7	ASSGGQGTEQY
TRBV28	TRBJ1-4	ASSLTGGRATNEKLF
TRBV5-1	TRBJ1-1	ASSFSSGNTEAF
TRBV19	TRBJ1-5	ASRRTGTDSNQPQH
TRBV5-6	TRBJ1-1	ASSLVGTGGTEAF
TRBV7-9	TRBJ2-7	ASSAPGQGAYEQY
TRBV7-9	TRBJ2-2	ASPGTGLNTGELF
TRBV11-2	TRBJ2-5	ASSRLGARIETQY
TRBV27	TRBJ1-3	ASSPQGALGNTIY
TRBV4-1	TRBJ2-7	ASSQADRDTYEQY
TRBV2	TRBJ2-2	ASSLLAAANTGELF
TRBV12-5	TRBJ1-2	ASGLVAGSFFYGYT
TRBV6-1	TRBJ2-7	ASSATYEQY
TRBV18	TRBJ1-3	ASSPLSVENTIY
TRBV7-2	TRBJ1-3	ASSTDSSGNTIY
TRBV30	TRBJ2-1	AWDSGTLPYNEQF
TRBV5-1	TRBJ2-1	ASSPGTYNEQF
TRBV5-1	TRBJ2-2	ASSPGHSPNTGELF
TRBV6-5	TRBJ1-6	ASSFDRDTRNSPLH
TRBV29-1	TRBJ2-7	SVEDGISGRAYEQY
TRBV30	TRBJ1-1	AWHPAGLGYTEAF
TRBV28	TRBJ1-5	ASSSYEAGNQPQH
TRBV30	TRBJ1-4	AWSAGGWYEKLF
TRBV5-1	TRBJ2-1	ASSSGGLAAGNEQF